This T cell receptor (beta chain) was sequenced during a study of beta chain features in type 1 diabetes. Expressed TCRB transcripts were sequenced because the entire RNA isolate underwent reverse transcription. The table came from immunoSEQ multiplex PCR; TCRdb's copy has only in-frame clones and leaves some out. The table includes 850,000 to 900,000 clones, roughly 16% detected once. The material sequenced was naive CD4+ T cells from blood. This sequence originates from a woman between 18 and 29 years old in good health.

The CDR3 is CASSYFPVSVEETQYF. CDR3 sequence (DNA): TGTGCCAGCAGTTACTTCCCGGTCAGTGTCGAAGAGACCCAGTACTTC. J is TRBJ2-5 and V is TRBV6-5; D not certain. V lost 1 base and J lost 3, with 15 bases in between. Per the germline V gene, CDR1 is MNHEY and CDR2 is SVGAGI. CDR3 length: 16 residues.